This T cell receptor beta chain was captured in a study of shared clonotypes between healthy human individuals. Some clones are missing from TCRdb's copy, which holds only in-frame ones; the method was immunoSEQ multiplex PCR. This sample yields around 2.1 million clones, of which roughly 91% are seen a single time; about 1.5% belongs to the top ten. CDR3 length: 14 amino acids. CDR1 is SGHDT, CDR2 YYEEEE, per germline. V lost 1 base, J lost 3 bases, and 4 bases stayed unmatched. Naivety among CD8 cells was defined by CD45RO negativity and positive CCR7 selection, thereby excluding terminally differentiated effector memory CD45RA+ cells.

Material: naive CD8+ T cells from PBMCs. The chain is built from TRBV5-6 and TRBJ2-7, with TRBD1 matching over 7 bases. This receptor was taken from a man aged 18 to 29 in good health. Some clones in this sample may be carry-over from other donors' samples. The DNA of the CDR3 is TGTGCCAGCAGCTTGAAGGGGGCCAACTACGAGCAGTACTTC. Protein: CASSLKGANYEQYF.